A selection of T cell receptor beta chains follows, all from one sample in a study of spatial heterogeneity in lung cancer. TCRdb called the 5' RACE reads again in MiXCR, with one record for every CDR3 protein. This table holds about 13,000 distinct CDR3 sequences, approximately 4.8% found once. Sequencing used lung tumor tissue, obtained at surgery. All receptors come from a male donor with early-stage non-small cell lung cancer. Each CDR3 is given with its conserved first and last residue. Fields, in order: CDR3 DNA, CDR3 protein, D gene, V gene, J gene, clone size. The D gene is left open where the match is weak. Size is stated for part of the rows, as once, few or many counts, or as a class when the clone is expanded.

CDR3 DNA: TGCAGCGTTGAGGCCGGATTCCGCACAGATACGCAGTATTTT; CDR3 protein: CSVEAGFRTDTQYF; D gene: NA; V gene: TRBV29-1; J gene: TRBJ2-3; clone size: medium-sized
CDR3 DNA: TGTGCCAGCACCAGGGACAGGGCTATCGAGACCCAGTACTTC; CDR3 protein: CASTRDRAIETQYF; D gene: TRBD1; V gene: TRBV6-6; J gene: TRBJ2-5; clone size: many
CDR3 DNA: TGTGCCAGCAGTGAATTAGAAAATACTAGCCCTCAAGAGACCCAGTACTTC; CDR3 protein: CASSELENTSPQETQYF; D gene: NA; V gene: TRBV28; J gene: TRBJ2-5; clone size: medium-sized
CDR3 DNA: TGTGCCAGCAGCTCTAACAGGGTCTCGTATGGCTACACCTTC; CDR3 protein: CASSSNRVSYGYTF; D gene: NA; V gene: TRBV7-2; J gene: TRBJ1-2; clone size: few
CDR3 DNA: TGTGCCATCAAAACGACTAGCTCCCACGAGCAGTACTTC; CDR3 protein: CAIKTTSSHEQYF; D gene: TRBD2; V gene: TRBV10-3; J gene: TRBJ2-7; clone size: few
CDR3 DNA: TGTGCCAGCAGCTTATCAAACGCCCGCTACACCTTC; CDR3 protein: CASSLSNARYTF; D gene: NA; V gene: TRBV7-2; J gene: TRBJ1-2; clone size: few
CDR3 DNA: TGCAGCGGGGGACTAGCGGCAAACACCGGGGAGCTGTTTTTT; CDR3 protein: CSGGLAANTGELFF; D gene: TRBD2; V gene: TRBV29-1; J gene: TRBJ2-2; clone size: NA
CDR3 DNA: TGTGCCAGCAGCCCCGGGACACCCTATGGCTACACCTTC; CDR3 protein: CASSPGTPYGYTF; D gene: NA; V gene: TRBV3-1; J gene: TRBJ1-2; clone size: NA
CDR3 DNA: TGTGCCAGCAGCCTGGCCGGGACAGATCAGCCCCAGCATTTT; CDR3 protein: CASSLAGTDQPQHF; D gene: TRBD1; V gene: TRBV5-5; J gene: TRBJ1-5; clone size: NA
CDR3 DNA: TGCGCCAGCTATCGGGACTTCGAGGGCGAGCAGTACTTC; CDR3 protein: CASYRDFEGEQYF; D gene: NA; V gene: TRBV5-1; J gene: TRBJ2-7; clone size: many
CDR3 DNA: TGCAGCATGGACAGCTCCTACAATGAGCAGTTCTTC; CDR3 protein: CSMDSSYNEQFF; D gene: NA; V gene: TRBV29-1; J gene: TRBJ2-1; clone size: many
CDR3 DNA: TGTGCCATCAGTGAGCAAGGAACGAACTACAATGAGCAGTTCTTC; CDR3 protein: CAISEQGTNYNEQFF; D gene: NA; V gene: TRBV10-3; J gene: TRBJ2-1; clone size: few
CDR3 DNA: TGTGCCAGCAGCTTTACGGGACAGGGGGACTACGAGCAGTACTTC; CDR3 protein: CASSFTGQGDYEQYF; D gene: TRBD1; V gene: TRBV7-9; J gene: TRBJ2-7; clone size: many
CDR3 DNA: TGTGCCAGCAATATAGCGGGGGGAATTTATGAGCAGTACTTC; CDR3 protein: CASNIAGGIYEQYF; D gene: TRBD2; V gene: TRBV12-3/TRBV12-4; J gene: TRBJ2-7; clone size: medium-sized
CDR3 DNA: TGTGCCAGCAGTTGGGGGCGTGGGCAGGGTAATTCACCCCTCCACTTT; CDR3 protein: CASSWGRGQGNSPLHF; D gene: NA; V gene: TRBV12-3/TRBV12-4; J gene: TRBJ1-6; clone size: many
CDR3 DNA: TGTGCCAGCTCCCCAGCCGGGACAGGTTACAATGAGCAGTTCTTC; CDR3 protein: CASSPAGTGYNEQFF; D gene: TRBD1; V gene: TRBV12-3/TRBV12-4; J gene: TRBJ2-1; clone size: many
CDR3 DNA: TGCAGTGCCCGCCGGACAGTCGGCAATGAGCAGTTCTTC; CDR3 protein: CSARRTVGNEQFF; D gene: NA; V gene: TRBV20-1; J gene: TRBJ2-1; clone size: many
CDR3 DNA: TGCAGTGCTAGACGACTAGCGGGAGGGATTCGTCGTCCCTACAATGAGCAGTTCTTC; CDR3 protein: CSARRLAGGIRRPYNEQFF; D gene: TRBD2; V gene: TRBV20-1; J gene: TRBJ2-1; clone size: NA
CDR3 DNA: TGTGCCAGCAGCTTGGCTGGGACGGGGTACACTGAAGCTTTCTTT; CDR3 protein: CASSLAGTGYTEAFF; D gene: NA; V gene: TRBV5-6; J gene: TRBJ1-1; clone size: NA
CDR3 DNA: TGCGCCAGCAGCTTGGCCGGGGGGCCCACTGAAGCTTTCTTT; CDR3 protein: CASSLAGGPTEAFF; D gene: NA; V gene: TRBV5-1; J gene: TRBJ1-1; clone size: few
CDR3 DNA: TGTGCCAGCAGTTTTCAGGGATCTGGGGCCAACGTCCTGACTTTC; CDR3 protein: CASSFQGSGANVLTF; D gene: NA; V gene: TRBV28; J gene: TRBJ2-6; clone size: many
CDR3 DNA: TGTGCCAGCAGTTACCGGGGGACAGGTACTGAGCAGTTCTTC; CDR3 protein: CASSYRGTGTEQFF; D gene: TRBD1; V gene: TRBV6-5; J gene: TRBJ2-1; clone size: many
CDR3 DNA: TGTGCCAGCTCCACACAGGGTGGAGGAGAGACCCAGTACTTC; CDR3 protein: CASSTQGGGETQYF; D gene: NA; V gene: TRBV18; J gene: TRBJ2-5; clone size: NA
CDR3 DNA: TGTGCCAGCACCCATTACGGGGACACCGGGGAGCTGTTTTTT; CDR3 protein: CASTHYGDTGELFF; D gene: NA; V gene: TRBV7-8; J gene: TRBJ2-2; clone size: many
CDR3 DNA: TGTGCCAGCAGCTCCAGACTAGCGGGGGGCTATGAGCAGTTCTTC; CDR3 protein: CASSSRLAGGYEQFF; D gene: TRBD2; V gene: TRBV7-9; J gene: TRBJ2-1; clone size: many
CDR3 DNA: TGTGCCAGCAGCCGAAGGATAGCCCAGAACACCGGGGAGCTGTTTTTT; CDR3 protein: CASSRRIAQNTGELFF; D gene: NA; V gene: TRBV6-2/TRBV6-3; J gene: TRBJ2-2; clone size: NA
CDR3 DNA: TGCGCCAGCAGTGACACGGGGACTTCCGACGAGCAGTACTTC; CDR3 protein: CASSDTGTSDEQYF; D gene: NA; V gene: TRBV10-2; J gene: TRBJ2-7; clone size: medium-sized
CDR3 DNA: TGTGCCAGCCGTACGCTGCCAAGTGAGCAGTTCTTC; CDR3 protein: CASRTLPSEQFF; D gene: NA; V gene: TRBV27; J gene: TRBJ2-1; clone size: many
CDR3 DNA: TGTGCCAGCAGGGCGAGGACAGGGGGCAATCAGCCCCAGCATTTT; CDR3 protein: CASRARTGGNQPQHF; D gene: TRBD1; V gene: TRBV2; J gene: TRBJ1-5; clone size: many
CDR3 DNA: TGTGCCAGCAGTTCTACAGGGAGGAACAATGAGCAGTTCTTC; CDR3 protein: CASSSTGRNNEQFF; D gene: NA; V gene: TRBV27; J gene: TRBJ2-1; clone size: NA
CDR3 DNA: TGCGCCAGCAGTGAGTCGAACTCACATGAGCAGTTCTTC; CDR3 protein: CASSESNSHEQFF; D gene: NA; V gene: TRBV10-1; J gene: TRBJ2-1; clone size: NA
CDR3 DNA: TGCGCCAGCAGCTTAACAGGGGCGAACACTGAAGCTTTCTTT; CDR3 protein: CASSLTGANTEAFF; D gene: TRBD1; V gene: TRBV5-1; J gene: TRBJ1-1; clone size: many
CDR3 DNA: TGTGCCAGCAGCCCCAGCCACTACAGAACACCGAATTCACCCCTCCACTTT; CDR3 protein: CASSPSHYRTPNSPLHF; D gene: NA; V gene: TRBV3-1; J gene: TRBJ1-6; clone size: few
CDR3 DNA: TGTGCCATCAGTGAAGTTATGGATGGGGAGACCCAGTACTTC; CDR3 protein: CAISEVMDGETQYF; D gene: NA; V gene: TRBV10-3; J gene: TRBJ2-5; clone size: many
CDR3 DNA: TGTGCCAGCTCGGCTAGGCCTTACAATGAGCAGTTCTTC; CDR3 protein: CASSARPYNEQFF; D gene: NA; V gene: TRBV12-3/TRBV12-4; J gene: TRBJ2-1; clone size: many
CDR3 DNA: TGCAGTGCTAGAGACCGGACAGGTGCTAACTATGGCTACACCTTC; CDR3 protein: CSARDRTGANYGYTF; D gene: TRBD1; V gene: TRBV20-1; J gene: TRBJ1-2; clone size: NA
CDR3 DNA: TGCAGTGCATACCGGGTAGCGGGGGTCGATACGCAGTATTTT; CDR3 protein: CSAYRVAGVDTQYF; D gene: TRBD2; V gene: TRBV20-1; J gene: TRBJ2-3; clone size: many
CDR3 DNA: TGTGCCAGTAGTCGCCTCAGAGTGCAAACCAACACCGGGGAGCTGTTTTTT; CDR3 protein: CASSRLRVQTNTGELFF; D gene: NA; V gene: TRBV19; J gene: TRBJ2-2; clone size: NA
CDR3 DNA: TGCGCCAGCAGCCAAGAGCGGCCGGGATCAGATACGCAGTATTTT; CDR3 protein: CASSQERPGSDTQYF; D gene: NA; V gene: TRBV4-1; J gene: TRBJ2-3; clone size: few
CDR3 DNA: TGTGCCTGGAAAAAGGGACCCGCGGAGCAGTTCTTC; CDR3 protein: CAWKKGPAEQFF; D gene: NA; V gene: TRBV30; J gene: TRBJ2-1; clone size: NA
CDR3 DNA: TGTGCCAGCAGCCAAGATGCGGGGCTTGGACAGCCCCAGCATTTT; CDR3 protein: CASSQDAGLGQPQHF; D gene: NA; V gene: TRBV4-2; J gene: TRBJ1-5; clone size: few
CDR3 DNA: TGTGCCAGCAGCTTAGATAGGGGGCGAGTGTTTTTT; CDR3 protein: CASSLDRGRVFF; D gene: TRBD1; V gene: TRBV7-6; J gene: TRBJ1-4; clone size: many
CDR3 DNA: TGCAGTGCAGCCGACTCCTACGAGCAGTACTTC; CDR3 protein: CSAADSYEQYF; D gene: NA; V gene: TRBV20-1; J gene: TRBJ2-7; clone size: many
CDR3 DNA: TGCGCCAGCAGGGACGGGACTAGTTGGACCAATGAGCAGTTCTTC; CDR3 protein: CASRDGTSWTNEQFF; D gene: TRBD2; V gene: TRBV5-1; J gene: TRBJ2-1; clone size: many
CDR3 DNA: TGCAGTGCTAGTGGGTTGGGGGGGCAGGCCTACAATGAGCAGTTCTTC; CDR3 protein: CSASGLGGQAYNEQFF; D gene: NA; V gene: TRBV20-1; J gene: TRBJ2-1; clone size: NA
CDR3 DNA: TGTGCCAGCAGTAACAGGGGAAGCAACACCGGGGAGCTGTTTTTT; CDR3 protein: CASSNRGSNTGELFF; D gene: TRBD1; V gene: TRBV12-3/TRBV12-4; J gene: TRBJ2-2; clone size: medium-sized
CDR3 DNA: TGTGCCAGCAGCGTCGCAGCGGGGGGCGCTGGGTACGAGCAGTACTTC; CDR3 protein: CASSVAAGGAGYEQYF; D gene: TRBD2; V gene: TRBV9; J gene: TRBJ2-7; clone size: many
CDR3 DNA: TGCGCCAGCAGCCAAGACGGGGACTTAGCCAAAAACATTCAGTACTTC; CDR3 protein: CASSQDGDLAKNIQYF; D gene: NA; V gene: TRBV4-3; J gene: TRBJ2-4; clone size: many
CDR3 DNA: TGTGCCAGTAGTAGACGACAGGGATTGGGCACTGAAGCTTTCTTT; CDR3 protein: CASSRRQGLGTEAFF; D gene: TRBD1; V gene: TRBV19; J gene: TRBJ1-1; clone size: NA
CDR3 DNA: TGTGCCAGCAGCCTCCGGACAGGGGCCACTGAAGCTTTCTTT; CDR3 protein: CASSLRTGATEAFF; D gene: TRBD1; V gene: TRBV3-1; J gene: TRBJ1-1; clone size: few
CDR3 DNA: TGCAGTGCTAGAGTCCCTAGTTCCGGGGAGCTGTTTTTT; CDR3 protein: CSARVPSSGELFF; D gene: NA; V gene: TRBV20-1; J gene: TRBJ2-2; clone size: NA
CDR3 DNA: TGTGCCAGCAGCTTGGGCATGAGGCCCTACGAGCAGTACTTC; CDR3 protein: CASSLGMRPYEQYF; D gene: NA; V gene: TRBV5-6; J gene: TRBJ2-7; clone size: many